These 14 T cell receptor beta chains were sequenced from one sample in a study of cytomegalovirus exposure and HLA in healthy donors (dated by TCRdb to about 2017). The library was obtained by the immunoSEQ multiplex PCR assay. A mixture of 60 forward primers for TCR Vbeta segments and 13 reverse primers for TCR Jbeta segments was used in the multiplex PCR. The table comes from immuneACCESS by way of TCRdb, which keeps in-frame sequences with V and J called. Part of the clones is missing from these tables; in studies checked, under half for an unresolved V gene and the rest for unknown reasons. This sample comprises about 140,000 clones, roughly 80% of them detected only once. 2% to 2.5% of the sample is in the top ten clones. Source material: PBMCs. These receptors were obtained from a boy between 2 and 10 years old in good health and CMV-seronegative.

The chain couples TRBV12-5 to TRBJ2-1, with 9 bases that match TRBD1. V lost 5 bases to trimming and J lost 7 bases; unmatched junction nucleotides: 3. CDR3 length equals 13 residues. Germline V gives CDR1 LGHNT, CDR2 FRNRAP. The CDR3 bases are TGTGCTAGTGGTGGGGGACAGGGTAATGAGCAGTTCTTC. This sequence encodes CASGGGQGNEQFF.

The rearrangement uses TRBV4-1 and TRBJ1-1, with D perhaps matching TRBD1 (6 bases). Germline CDR1 MGHRA, CDR2 YSYEKL. The germline V and J ends were trimmed by 2 bases and 4 bases, with 17 bases remaining between them. The CDR3 runs 16 residues. The CDR3 coding sequence is TGCGCCAGCAGCCAATCCACCTCAGGGGTGGCCACTGAAGCTTTCTTT. Translation: CASSQSTSGVATEAFF.

This rearrangement joins TRBV10-1 to TRBJ2-7; D is possibly TRBD2 (6 bases). V dropped 3 bases and J dropped 1 base, with 13 bases sitting between them. Per germline, CDR1 WNHNN and CDR2 SYGVQD (reference sequence). CDR3 length equals 15 residues. The CDR3 coding sequence is TGCGCCAGCAGTGATTATCGGGGGAAGTCCTACGAGCAGTACTTC. Its protein is CASSDYRGKSYEQYF.

This clone was counted a few times. The V gene is TRBV9, the J gene TRBJ2-7; unclear D gene. The CDR3 sequence is 14 residues long. The V gene's germline CDR1 is SGDLS and CDR2 YYNGEE. V was clipped by 0 bases and J by 3 bases, with 10 bases between them. This CDR3 reads CASSVDSVNYEQYF. CDR3 DNA sequence: TGTGCCAGCAGCGTAGACTCGGTAAACTACGAGCAGTACTTC.

The chain has TRBV9 and TRBJ2-3; the match to TRBD1 covers 8 bases. Trimming took 6 bases from V and 5 from J; bases not matched to a gene: 11. The CDR3 extends over 15 amino acids. Germline V lookup: CDR1 SGDLS, CDR2 YYNGEE. CDR3 DNA sequence: TGTGCCAGCAACGAGGGGCAGGGGGCAATAGATACGCAGTATTTT. Translation gives CASNEGQGAIDTQYF.

The genes are TRBV2 and TRBJ1-2, with a tentative D call TRBD1 (5 bases). CDR1 and CDR2 from the germline V gene are SNHLY and FYNNEI. Trimming cost V 6 bases and J 6 bases, with 20 bases left between them. This CDR3 contains 15 residues. DNA for the CDR3: TGTGCCAGCAGCGCCCTTGCGGGGGAGCCCAATGGCTACACCTTC. Translating it yields CASSALAGEPNGYTF.

The chain links TRBV6-5 to TRBJ1-1, with D perhaps matching TRBD1 (6 bases). Trimming stripped 7 bases from V and 7 bases from J, with 7 bases between. CDR3 length equals 10 residues. Per germline, CDR1 MNHEY and CDR2 SVGAGI. CDR3 region: CASKGGEAFF. CDR3 in DNA: TGTGCCAGCAAAGGGGGTGAAGCTTTCTTT.

This clone has more than one count but fewer than ten. V and J are TRBV27 and TRBJ2-4; 11 bases are shared with TRBD2. The V and J ends lost 3 bases and 0 bases, in that order; junction bases with no gene match: 13. The V gene's germline CDR1 is MNHEY and CDR2 SMNVEV (reference sequence). The CDR3 sequence is 20 residues long. As DNA, the CDR3 is TGTGCCAGCAGTTTGCAGAAACCCACTACTAGCGGGAGAGCCAAAAACATTCAGTACTTC. Translation: CASSLQKPTTSGRAKNIQYF.

Of note for this clone: The junction and the germline gene differ at one end; a read error may be behind it. The J gene is TRBJ1-1, the V gene TRBV15; D is undetermined. Germline CDR1 is LNHNV and CDR2 is YYDKDF (reference sequence). CDR3 length equals 14 residues. This CDR3 reads CATSRNPDPKDFFW. CDR3 bases: TGTGCCACCAGCAGGAATCCCGATCCGAAGGACTTTTTTTGG.

The CDR3 region has the DNA TGTGCCAGCAGCCCACGACAGGGGAGGGACTATGGCTACACCTTC. Its translation: CASSPRQGRDYGYTF. The rearrangement links TRBV5-4 to TRBJ1-2, with 8 bases identical to TRBD1. This CDR3 contains 15 residues. The germline CDR1 and CDR2 sequences are SGHNT and YYREEE (reference sequence). Trimming cost V 4 bases and J 3 bases; bases outside gene matches: 8.

The chain employs TRBV5-6 and TRBJ2-7, with 9 bases lining up with TRBD1. CDR1 and CDR2 from the germline V gene are SGHDT and YYEEEE. This CDR3 comprises 15 residues. The V segment lost 4 bases and the J segment 4 bases; nucleotides outside the gene matches: 9. Here the CDR3 reads CASSGPGTGLYEQYF. CDR3 bases: TGTGCCAGCAGCGGGCCGGGGACAGGGCTTTACGAGCAGTACTTC. Supplemented by reference TRBV5-6 and TRBJ2-7, the full variable domain reads DAGVTQSPTHLIKTRGQQVTLRCSPKSGHDTVSWYQQALGQGPQFIFQYYEEEERQRGNFPDRFSGHQFPNYSSELNVNALLLGDSALYLCASSGPGTGLYEQYFGPGTRLTVT.

DNA of the CDR3: TGTGCCAGCAGCTTCCGACTAGCGGGGCCCTACAATGAGCAGTTCTTC. Translation: CASSFRLAGPYNEQFF. The chain employs TRBV11-2 and TRBJ2-1; 11 positions agree with TRBD2. Trimming took 3 bases from V and 2 from J; bases not matched to a gene: 3. The V gene's germline CDR1 is SGHAT and CDR2 FQNNGV. The CDR3 runs 16 residues.

This chain links TRBV7-6 with TRBJ2-1, with 7 bases fitting TRBD2. The germline gives CDR1 SGHVS, CDR2 FNYEAQ. V was clipped by 0 bases and J by 7 bases; unmatched bases: 9. The CDR3 runs to 16 residues. DNA for the CDR3: TGTGCCAGCAGCTTAGCTTCGCGGGAGACTTTTAATGAGCAGTTCTTC. It translates to CASSLASRETFNEQFF.

This clone was detected only once. J is TRBJ2-4 and V is TRBV28; TRBD2 might be the D (5 bases). CDR1 MDHEN and CDR2 SYDVKM come from the germline V gene. V was shortened by 2 bases and J by 0 bases, with 17 bases between the two germline ends. The CDR3 loop spans 18 amino acids. CDR3 nucleotides: TGTGCCAGCAGTTTACCGGGGATGGGGTTAATAGCCAAAAACATTCAGTACTTC. Its translation: CASSLPGMGLIAKNIQYF.